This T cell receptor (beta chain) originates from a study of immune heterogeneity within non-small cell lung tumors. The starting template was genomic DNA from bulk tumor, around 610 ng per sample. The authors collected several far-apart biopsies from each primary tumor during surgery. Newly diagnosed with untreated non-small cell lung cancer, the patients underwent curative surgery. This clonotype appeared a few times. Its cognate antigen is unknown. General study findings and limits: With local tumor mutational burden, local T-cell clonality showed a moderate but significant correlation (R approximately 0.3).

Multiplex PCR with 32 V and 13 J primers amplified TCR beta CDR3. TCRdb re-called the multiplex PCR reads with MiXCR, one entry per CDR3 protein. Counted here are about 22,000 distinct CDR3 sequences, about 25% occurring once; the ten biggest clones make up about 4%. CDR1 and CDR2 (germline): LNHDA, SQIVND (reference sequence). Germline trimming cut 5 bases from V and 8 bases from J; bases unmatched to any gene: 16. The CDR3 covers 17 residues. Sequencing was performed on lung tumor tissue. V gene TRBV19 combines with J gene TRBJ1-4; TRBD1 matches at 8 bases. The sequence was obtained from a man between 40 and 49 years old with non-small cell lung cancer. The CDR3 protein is CASSSSGQGLRREKLFF. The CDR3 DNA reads TGTGCCAGTAGTTCCAGTGGACAGGGCCTGAGAAGGGAAAAACTGTTTTTT. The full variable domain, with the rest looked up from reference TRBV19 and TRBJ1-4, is DGGITQSPKYLFRKEGQNVTLSCEQNLNHDAMYWYRQDPGQGLRLIYYSQIVNDFQKGDIAEGYSVSREKKESFPLTVTSAQKNPTAFYLCASSSSGQGLRREKLFFGSGTQLSVL.